This T cell receptor beta chain comes out of a study of T cells after yellow fever vaccination (dated by TCRdb to between 2018 and 2021). With regard to the full study: The SMART-Seq v4 Ultra Low Input RNA kit was used to prepare libraries from fractions with low cell numbers. Two healthy male donors made up the cohort, one aged 18 to 30 years and the other aged 30 to 40 years. To follow T-cell clones before and after primary and booster YFV17D yellow fever vaccination, bulk TCR alpha and beta repertoires were sequenced over time. Blood was drawn at multiple timepoints before and after primary and secondary immunization, with bulk PBMC replicates and cell subsets isolated.

This clonotype has only a few counts. The clone's antigen remains unknown. One base away there is no much larger clone; base qualities are not given. Interpreted using the paper, the treatment or condition label stands for: live attenuated yellow fever vaccine strain. A standard Ficoll-Paque protocol was used to isolate PBMCs from peripheral blood. CD4 and CD8 T-cell fractions were isolated with Dynabeads CD4 and CD8 positive selection kits. TriZol was used to extract RNA from bulk PBMCs, from CD4 and CD8 fractions, and from dextramer-positive and dextramer-negative fractions. The listed sequencing device is Illumina NovaSeq 6000. TCR cDNA was synthesized by 5'RACE template switching, which introduced a universal primer site and unique molecular identifiers. cDNA synthesis was primed from both the TCR alpha and TCR beta constant segments. Library amplification used two PCR steps, and the second PCR step added sample barcodes and sequencing adapters. Sequencing of libraries was done on Illumina HiSeq 2500 (2x100 bp) or NovaSeq (2x150 bp). The original pipeline was this. Reads were demultiplexed and collapsed into UMI consensus sequences with MIGEC, and V(D)J alignment was performed with MiXCR. Clonotypes responding to the vaccine were identified with edgeR on replicate PBMC samples, with the criteria of FDR below 0.01 and a log2 fold change above 5 up to day 15. Each bulk clonotype was labeled CD4 or CD8 based on which sequenced repertoire, CD4 or CD8, contained the clonotype at higher abundance. TCRdb trimmed the raw reads at Q25, called clones with MiXCR and kept productive beta chains. One record per CDR3 amino acid sequence lists the most common genes and DNA. Clone size and V and J calls follow TCRdb, not the original study. The sample table records 100,000 to 150,000 distinct CDR3 sequences; about 16% of these occur just once. The ten largest clones capture roughly 44% of the sample.

Including the terminal cysteine and phenylalanine, the CDR3 comprises 12 residues. CDR3 DNA is the only sequence kept; it has 36 bases, read in frame from the first base. V loses 9 bases, J loses 4 bases, and the germline ends lie 10 bases apart. For CDR1 and CDR2, the germline V gene (reference sequence) lists LNHDA and SQIVND. Overall results and qualifications from the work: FACS-sorted repertoires could contain abundant contaminating clonotypes from the bulk population, so computational filtering was required. Only two donors were included in the study, so the extent to which the findings can be generalized is limited. Most clones expanded after primary vaccination (approximately 95% of CD4 and roughly 90% of CD8) were re-detected after the booster, suggesting that broad memory maintenance occurred. A small share of clonotypes occurred in both CD4 and CD8 compartments, likely arising from convergent recombination. Compared with the primary T-cell response, the secondary T-cell response was faster but weaker, reaching its peak on day 5 rather than on day 15.

Recombination connected TRBV19 to TRBJ2-1, with a tentative D call of TRBD1 or TRBD2, each matching 5 bases. Here the sequenced sample was CD8+ T cells sorted from PBMCs, taken 5 days after the yellow fever booster vaccination. The receptor was derived from a man younger than 35 who received the YFV17D yellow fever vaccine. The nucleotides are TGTGCCAGCCTCGGGGCATACAATGAGCAGTTCTTC. Its protein reads: CASLGAYNEQFF.